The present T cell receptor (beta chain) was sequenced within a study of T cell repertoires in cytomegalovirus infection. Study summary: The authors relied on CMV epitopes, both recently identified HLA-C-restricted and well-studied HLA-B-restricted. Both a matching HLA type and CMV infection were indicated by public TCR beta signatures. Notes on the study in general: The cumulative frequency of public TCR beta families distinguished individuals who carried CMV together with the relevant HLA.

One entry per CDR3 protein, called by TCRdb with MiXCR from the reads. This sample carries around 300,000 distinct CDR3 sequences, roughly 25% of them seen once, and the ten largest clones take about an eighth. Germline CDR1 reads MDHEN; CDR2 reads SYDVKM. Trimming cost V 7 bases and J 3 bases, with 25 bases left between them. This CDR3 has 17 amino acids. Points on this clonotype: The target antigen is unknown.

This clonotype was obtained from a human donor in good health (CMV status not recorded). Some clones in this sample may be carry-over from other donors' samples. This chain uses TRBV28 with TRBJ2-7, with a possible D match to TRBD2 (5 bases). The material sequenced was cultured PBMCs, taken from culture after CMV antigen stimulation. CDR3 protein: CASILGVLGSGNYEQYF. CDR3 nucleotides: TGTGCCAGCATCCTTGGGGTTCTAGGGTCGGGGAACTACGAGCAGTACTTC.